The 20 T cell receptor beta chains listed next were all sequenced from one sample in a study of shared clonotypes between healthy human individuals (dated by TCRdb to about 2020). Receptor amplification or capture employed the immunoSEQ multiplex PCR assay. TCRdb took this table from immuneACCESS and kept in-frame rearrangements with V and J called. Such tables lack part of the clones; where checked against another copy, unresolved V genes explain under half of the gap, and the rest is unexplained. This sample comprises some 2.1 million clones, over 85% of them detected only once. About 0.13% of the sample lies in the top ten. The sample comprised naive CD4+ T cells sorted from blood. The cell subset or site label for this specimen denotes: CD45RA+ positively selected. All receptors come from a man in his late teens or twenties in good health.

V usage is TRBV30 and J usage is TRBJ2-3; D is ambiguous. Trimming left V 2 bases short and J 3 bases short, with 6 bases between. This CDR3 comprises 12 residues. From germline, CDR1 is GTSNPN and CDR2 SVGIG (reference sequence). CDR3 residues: CAWSTRTDTQYF. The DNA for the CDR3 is TGTGCCTGGAGTACCCGGACAGATACGCAGTATTTT.

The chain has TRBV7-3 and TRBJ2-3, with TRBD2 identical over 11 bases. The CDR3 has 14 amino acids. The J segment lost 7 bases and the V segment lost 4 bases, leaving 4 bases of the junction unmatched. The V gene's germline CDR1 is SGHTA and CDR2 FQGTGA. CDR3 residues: CASSSSGGLNTQYF. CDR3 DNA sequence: TGTGCCAGCAGCTCTAGCGGGGGGTTGAATACGCAGTATTTT.

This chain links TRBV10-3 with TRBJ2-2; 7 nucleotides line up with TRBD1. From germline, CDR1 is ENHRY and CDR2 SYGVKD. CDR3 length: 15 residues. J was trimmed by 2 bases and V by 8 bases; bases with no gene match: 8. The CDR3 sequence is CAIQKRDSNTGELFF. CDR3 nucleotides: TGTGCCATCCAGAAACGGGACAGCAACACCGGGGAGCTGTTTTTT.

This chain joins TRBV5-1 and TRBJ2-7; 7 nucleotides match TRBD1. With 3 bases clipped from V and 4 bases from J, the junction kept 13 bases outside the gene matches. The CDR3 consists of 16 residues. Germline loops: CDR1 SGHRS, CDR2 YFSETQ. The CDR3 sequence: CASSYVPGTASYEQYF. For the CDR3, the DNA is TGCGCCAGCAGCTATGTACCTGGGACAGCTTCGTACGAGCAGTACTTC.

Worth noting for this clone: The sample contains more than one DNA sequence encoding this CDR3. The CDR3 loop is CASSLGRGYGYTF. DNA for the CDR3: TGTGCCAGCAGTTTGGGCAGGGGGTATGGCTACACCTTC. The chain employs TRBV28 and TRBJ1-2; TRBD1 matches 7 bases. The length of the CDR3 is 13 residues. V lost 3 bases and J lost 5; bases outside the gene matches: 3. Germline V gene lookup returns CDR1 MDHEN and CDR2 SYDVKM.

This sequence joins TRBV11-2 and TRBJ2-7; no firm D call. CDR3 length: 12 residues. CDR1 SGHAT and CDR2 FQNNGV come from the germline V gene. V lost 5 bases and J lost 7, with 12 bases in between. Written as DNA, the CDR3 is TGTGCCAGCAGCCGGGCCGGCCTTGAGCAGTACTTC. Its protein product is CASSRAGLEQYF.

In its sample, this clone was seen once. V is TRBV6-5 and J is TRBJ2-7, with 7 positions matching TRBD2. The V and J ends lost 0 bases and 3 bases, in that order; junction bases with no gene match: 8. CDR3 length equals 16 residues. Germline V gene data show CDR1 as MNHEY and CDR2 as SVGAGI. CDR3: CASSYSLGGSGYEQYF. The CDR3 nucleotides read TGTGCCAGCAGTTACTCCTTGGGGGGGTCCGGCTACGAGCAGTACTTC.

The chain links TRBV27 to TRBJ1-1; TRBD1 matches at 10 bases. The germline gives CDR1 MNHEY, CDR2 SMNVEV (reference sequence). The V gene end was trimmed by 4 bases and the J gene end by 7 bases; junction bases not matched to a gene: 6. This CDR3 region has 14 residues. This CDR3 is CASSSPGQGIEAFF. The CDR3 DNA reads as TGTGCCAGCAGTTCCCCGGGACAGGGGATTGAAGCTTTCTTT.

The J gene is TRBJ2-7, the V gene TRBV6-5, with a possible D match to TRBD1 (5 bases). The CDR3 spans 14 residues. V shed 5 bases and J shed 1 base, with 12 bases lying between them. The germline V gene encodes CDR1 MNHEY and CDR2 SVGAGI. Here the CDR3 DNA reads TGTGCCAGCAGTGCAGGGTATCTATCCTACGAGCAGTACTTC. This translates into CASSAGYLSYEQYF.

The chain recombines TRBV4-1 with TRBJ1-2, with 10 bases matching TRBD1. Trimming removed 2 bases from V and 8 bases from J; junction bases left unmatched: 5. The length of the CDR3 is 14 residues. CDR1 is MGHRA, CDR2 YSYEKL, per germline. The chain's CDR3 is CASSQPGQGIGYTF. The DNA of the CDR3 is TGCGCCAGCAGCCAACCGGGACAGGGGATCGGCTACACCTTC.

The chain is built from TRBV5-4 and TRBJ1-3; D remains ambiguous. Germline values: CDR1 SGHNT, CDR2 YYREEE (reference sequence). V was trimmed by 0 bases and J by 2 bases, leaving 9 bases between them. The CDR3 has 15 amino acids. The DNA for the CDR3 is TGTGCCAGCAGCTTGGAAGGGCTTGCTGGAAACACCATATATTTT. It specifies CASSLEGLAGNTIYF.

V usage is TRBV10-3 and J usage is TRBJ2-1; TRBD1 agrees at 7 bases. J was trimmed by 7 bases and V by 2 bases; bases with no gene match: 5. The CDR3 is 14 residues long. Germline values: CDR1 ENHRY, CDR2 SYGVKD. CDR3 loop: CAISEGTVSNEQFF. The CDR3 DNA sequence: TGTGCCATCAGTGAGGGGACAGTGTCAAATGAGCAGTTCTTC.

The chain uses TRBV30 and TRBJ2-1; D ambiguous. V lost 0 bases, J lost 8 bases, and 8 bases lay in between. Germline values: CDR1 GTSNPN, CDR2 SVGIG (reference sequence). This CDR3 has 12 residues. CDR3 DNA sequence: TGTGCCTGGAGTGTACTGTTGGATGAGCAGTTCTTC. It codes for CAWSVLLDEQFF.

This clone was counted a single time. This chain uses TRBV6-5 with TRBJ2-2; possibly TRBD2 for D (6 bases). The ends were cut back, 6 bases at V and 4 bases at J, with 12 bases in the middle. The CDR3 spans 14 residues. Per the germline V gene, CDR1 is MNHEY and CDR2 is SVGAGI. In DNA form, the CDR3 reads TGTGCCAGCAGAAGGGACTCCTCCACCGGGGAGCTGTTTTTT. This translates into CASRRDSSTGELFF.

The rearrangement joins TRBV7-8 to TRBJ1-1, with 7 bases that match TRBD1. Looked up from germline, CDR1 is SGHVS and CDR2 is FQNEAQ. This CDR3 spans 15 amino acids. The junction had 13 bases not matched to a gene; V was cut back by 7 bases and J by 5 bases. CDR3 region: CASTIRQGGRTEAFF. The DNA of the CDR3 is TGTGCCAGCACCATACGACAGGGAGGAAGGACTGAAGCTTTCTTT.

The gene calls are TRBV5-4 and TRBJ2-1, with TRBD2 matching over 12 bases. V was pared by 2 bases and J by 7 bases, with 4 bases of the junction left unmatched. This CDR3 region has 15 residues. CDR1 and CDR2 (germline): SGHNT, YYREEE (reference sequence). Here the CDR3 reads CASSFGLAGKNEQFF. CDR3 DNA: TGTGCCAGCAGCTTTGGACTAGCGGGGAAAAATGAGCAGTTCTTC.

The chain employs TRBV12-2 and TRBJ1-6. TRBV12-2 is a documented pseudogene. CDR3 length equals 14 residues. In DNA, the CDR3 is TGTGCAAGTCGCCCTCGGGGACCGGGATCACCCCTCCACTTT. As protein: CASRPRGPGSPLHF.

The CDR3 sequence: CASTENTGELFF. CDR3 bases: TGTGCCAGCACCGAGAACACCGGGGAGCTGTTTTTT. V and J are TRBV7-9 and TRBJ2-2; D is unclear. V was clipped by 7 bases and J by 1 base, with 4 bases between them. This CDR3 is built from 12 residues. Germline V gene data show CDR1 as SEHNR and CDR2 as FQNEAQ (reference sequence).

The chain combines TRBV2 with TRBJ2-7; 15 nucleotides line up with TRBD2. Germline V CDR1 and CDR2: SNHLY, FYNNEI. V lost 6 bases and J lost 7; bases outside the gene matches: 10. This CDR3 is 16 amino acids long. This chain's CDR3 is CASSAPPGLAGGEQYF. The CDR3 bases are TGTGCCAGCAGCGCACCTCCGGGACTAGCGGGAGGAGAGCAGTACTTC.

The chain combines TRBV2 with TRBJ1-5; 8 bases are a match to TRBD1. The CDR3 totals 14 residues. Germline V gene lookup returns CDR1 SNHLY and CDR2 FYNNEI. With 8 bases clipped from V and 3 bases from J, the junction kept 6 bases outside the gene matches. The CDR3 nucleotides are TGTGCCAGCGCCCAGGGACAGGACAATCAGCCCCAGCATTTT. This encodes CASAQGQDNQPQHF.